The clone carrying this T cell receptor beta chain was counted a few times. Its antigen is unknown. TCRdb independently ran MiXCR on the 5' RACE reads; one entry per CDR3 protein. The data contain approximately 600,000 distinct CDR3 sequences, nearly 10% of them seen just once; the ten biggest clones take up approximately 3.2%. This sample stems from a study of identical twins. Overall study results and limits: The study drew conclusions from cross-sectional statistical analysis, not from following the same donors.

Between the trimmed V and J ends, which lost 2 bases and 8 bases, there was a span of 12 bases. The CDR3 consists of 13 residues. Germline V lookup: CDR1 DFQATT, CDR2 SNEGSKA (reference sequence). The donors were all healthy and Caucasian. In addition, the sample was reused for a study of yellow fever vaccine responses in identical twins.

The V call is TRBV20-1, the J call TRBJ1-4; D is possibly TRBD1 (5 bases). Sequences were obtained from PBMCs. The sequence was obtained from a woman between 18 and 29 years old in good health. The CDR3 coding sequence is TGCAGTGCTAGATATGGGGCGGGGGAAAAACTGTTTTTT. This translates into CSARYGAGEKLFF.